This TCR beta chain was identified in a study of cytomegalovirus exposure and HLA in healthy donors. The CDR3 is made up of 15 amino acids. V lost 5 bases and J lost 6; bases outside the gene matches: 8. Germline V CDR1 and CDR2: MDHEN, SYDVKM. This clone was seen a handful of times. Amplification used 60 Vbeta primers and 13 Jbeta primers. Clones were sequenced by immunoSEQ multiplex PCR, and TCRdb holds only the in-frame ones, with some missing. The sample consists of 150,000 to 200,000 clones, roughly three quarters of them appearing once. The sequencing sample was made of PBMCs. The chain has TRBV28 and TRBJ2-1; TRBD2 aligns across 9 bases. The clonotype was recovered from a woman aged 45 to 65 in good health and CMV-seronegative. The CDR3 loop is CASSPSGTSSNEQFF. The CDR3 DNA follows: TGTGCCAGCAGTCCCTCCGGGACTAGCAGCAATGAGCAGTTCTTC.